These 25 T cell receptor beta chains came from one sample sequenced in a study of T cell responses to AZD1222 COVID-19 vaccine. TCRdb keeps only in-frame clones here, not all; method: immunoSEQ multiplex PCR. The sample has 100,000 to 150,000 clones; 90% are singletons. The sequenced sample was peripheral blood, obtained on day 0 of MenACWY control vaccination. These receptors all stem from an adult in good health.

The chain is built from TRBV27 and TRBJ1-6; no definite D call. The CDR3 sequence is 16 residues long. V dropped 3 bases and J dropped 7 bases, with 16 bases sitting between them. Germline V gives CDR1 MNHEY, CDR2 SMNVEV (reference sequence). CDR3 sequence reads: CASSFVPRRINSPLHF. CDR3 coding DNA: TGTGCCAGCAGTTTTGTCCCTCGGAGGATCAATTCACCCCTCCACTTT.

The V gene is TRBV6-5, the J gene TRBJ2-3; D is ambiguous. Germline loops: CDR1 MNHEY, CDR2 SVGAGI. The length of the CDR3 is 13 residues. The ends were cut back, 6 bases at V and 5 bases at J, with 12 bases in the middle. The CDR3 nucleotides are TGTGCCAGCAGCACTCACCCGCGAGATACGCAGTATTTT. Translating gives CASSTHPRDTQYF.

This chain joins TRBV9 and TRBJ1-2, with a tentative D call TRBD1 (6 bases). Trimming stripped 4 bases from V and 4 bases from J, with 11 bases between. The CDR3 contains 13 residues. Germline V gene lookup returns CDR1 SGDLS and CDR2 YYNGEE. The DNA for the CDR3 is TGTGCCAGCAGCTCACAGGGCACCTATGGCTACACCTTC. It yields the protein CASSSQGTYGYTF.

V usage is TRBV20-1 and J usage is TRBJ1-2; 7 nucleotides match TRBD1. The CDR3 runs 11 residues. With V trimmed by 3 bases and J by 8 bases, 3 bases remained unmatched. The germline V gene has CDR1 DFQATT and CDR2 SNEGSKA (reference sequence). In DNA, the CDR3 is TGCAGTGCTAGGCCAGGGGGGGGCTACACCTTC. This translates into CSARPGGGYTF.

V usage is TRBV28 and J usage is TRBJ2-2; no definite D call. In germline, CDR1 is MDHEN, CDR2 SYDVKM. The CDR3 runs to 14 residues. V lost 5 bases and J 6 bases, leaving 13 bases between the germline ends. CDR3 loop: CASSPVARSGELFF. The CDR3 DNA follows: TGTGCCAGCAGTCCGGTCGCCCGGTCCGGGGAGCTGTTTTTT.

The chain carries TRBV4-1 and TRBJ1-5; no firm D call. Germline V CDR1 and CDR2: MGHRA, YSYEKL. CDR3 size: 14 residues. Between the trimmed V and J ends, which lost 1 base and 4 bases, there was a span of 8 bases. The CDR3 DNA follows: TGCGCCAGCAGCCAAGGGGAAGTTAATCAGCCCCAGCATTTT. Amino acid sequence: CASSQGEVNQPQHF.

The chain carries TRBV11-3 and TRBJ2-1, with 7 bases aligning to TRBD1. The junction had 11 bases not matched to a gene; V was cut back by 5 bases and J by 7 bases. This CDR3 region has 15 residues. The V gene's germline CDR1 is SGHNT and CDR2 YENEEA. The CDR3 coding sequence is TGTGCCAGCAGCCCCAAGGGGGCGCGGATAAATGAGCAGTTCTTC. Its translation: CASSPKGARINEQFF.

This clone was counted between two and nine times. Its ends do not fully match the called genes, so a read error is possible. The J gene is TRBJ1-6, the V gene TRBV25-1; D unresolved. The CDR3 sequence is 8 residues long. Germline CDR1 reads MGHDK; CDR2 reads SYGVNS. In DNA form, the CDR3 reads TGTGCCAGCAGTCCTCCCAACTTT. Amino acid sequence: CASSPPNF.

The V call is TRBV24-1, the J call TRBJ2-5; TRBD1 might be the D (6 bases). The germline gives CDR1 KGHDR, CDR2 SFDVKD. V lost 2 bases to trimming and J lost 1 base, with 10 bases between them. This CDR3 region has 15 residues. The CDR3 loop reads CATSDYTGIQETQYF. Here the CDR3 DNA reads TGTGCCACCAGTGATTACACAGGGATCCAAGAGACCCAGTACTTC.

CDR3 loop: CASSSKSNQPQHF. Here the CDR3 DNA reads TGTGCCAGCAGTTCCAAAAGCAATCAGCCCCAGCATTTT. The chain has TRBV6-5 and TRBJ1-5; D is unresolved. Trimming shortened V by 4 bases and J by 1 base, and 5 bases separated the two germline ends. The V gene's germline CDR1 is MNHEY and CDR2 SVGAGI. CDR3 length: 13 amino acids.

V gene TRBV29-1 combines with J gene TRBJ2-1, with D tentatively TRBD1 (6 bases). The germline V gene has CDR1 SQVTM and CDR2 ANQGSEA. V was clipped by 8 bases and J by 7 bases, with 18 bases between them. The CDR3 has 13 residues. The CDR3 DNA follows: TGCAGCATCTGGGGGCAGACGGGGAATGAGCAGTTCTTC. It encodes CSIWGQTGNEQFF.

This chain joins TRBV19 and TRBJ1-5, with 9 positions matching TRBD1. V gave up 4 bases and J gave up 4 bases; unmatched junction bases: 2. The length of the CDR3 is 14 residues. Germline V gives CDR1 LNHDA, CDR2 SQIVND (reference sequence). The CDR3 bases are TGTGCCAGTAGTAGGGGGACAGGGAATCAGCCCCAGCATTTT. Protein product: CASSRGTGNQPQHF.

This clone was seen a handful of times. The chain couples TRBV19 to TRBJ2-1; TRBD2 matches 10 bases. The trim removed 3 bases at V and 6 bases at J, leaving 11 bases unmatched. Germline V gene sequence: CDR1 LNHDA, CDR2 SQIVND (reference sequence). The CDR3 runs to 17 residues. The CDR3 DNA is TGTGCCAGTAGTATTCCTGGTTCTAGCGGGAGTGGCAATGAGCAGTTCTTC. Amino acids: CASSIPGSSGSGNEQFF. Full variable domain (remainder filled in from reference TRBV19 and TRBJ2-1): DGGITQSPKYLFRKEGQNVTLSCEQNLNHDAMYWYRQDPGQGLRLIYYSQIVNDFQKGDIAEGYSVSREKKESFPLTVTSAQKNPTAFYLCASSIPGSSGSGNEQFFGPGTRLTVL.

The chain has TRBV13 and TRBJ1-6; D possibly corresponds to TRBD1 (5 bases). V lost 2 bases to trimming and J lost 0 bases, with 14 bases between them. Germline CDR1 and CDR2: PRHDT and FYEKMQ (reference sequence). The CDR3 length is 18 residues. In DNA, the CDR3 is TGTGCCAGCAGCTTACCCCCTGGGGGGAGCTCCTATAATTCACCCCTCCACTTT. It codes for CASSLPPGGSSYNSPLHF.

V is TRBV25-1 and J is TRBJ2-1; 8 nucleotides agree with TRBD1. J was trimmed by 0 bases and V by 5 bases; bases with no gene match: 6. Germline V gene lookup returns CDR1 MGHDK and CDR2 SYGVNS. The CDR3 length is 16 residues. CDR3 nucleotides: TGTGCCAGCAGTCGGACAGGGACCCTCTCCTACAATGAGCAGTTCTTC. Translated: CASSRTGTLSYNEQFF. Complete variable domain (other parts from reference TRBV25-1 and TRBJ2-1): EADIYQTPRYLVIGTGKKITLECSQTMGHDKMYWYQQDPGMELHLIHYSYGVNSTEKGDLSSESTVSRIRTEHFPLTLESARPSHTSQYLCASSRTGTLSYNEQFFGPGTRLTVL.

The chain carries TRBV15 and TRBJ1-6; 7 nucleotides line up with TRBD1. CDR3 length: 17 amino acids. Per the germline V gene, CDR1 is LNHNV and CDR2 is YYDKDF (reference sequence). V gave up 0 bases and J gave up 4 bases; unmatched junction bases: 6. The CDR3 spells CATSRDPGQIYNSPLHF. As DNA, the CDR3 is TGTGCCACCAGCAGAGATCCGGGACAGATTTATAATTCACCCCTCCACTTT.

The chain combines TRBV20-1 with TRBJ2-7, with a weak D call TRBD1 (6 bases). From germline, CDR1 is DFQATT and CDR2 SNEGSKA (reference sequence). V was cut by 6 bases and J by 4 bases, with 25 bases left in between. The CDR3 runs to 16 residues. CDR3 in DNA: TGCAGTGCCAGTGGAGGATCGTCGGGGCAGGGGTACGAGCAGTACGTC. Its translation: CSASGGSSGQGYEQYV.

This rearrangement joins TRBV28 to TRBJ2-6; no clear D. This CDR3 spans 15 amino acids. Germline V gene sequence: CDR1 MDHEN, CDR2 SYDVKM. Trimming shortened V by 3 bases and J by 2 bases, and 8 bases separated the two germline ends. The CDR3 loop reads CASSFPGTGANVLTF. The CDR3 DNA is TGTGCCAGCAGTTTCCCGGGTACTGGGGCCAACGTCCTGACTTTC.

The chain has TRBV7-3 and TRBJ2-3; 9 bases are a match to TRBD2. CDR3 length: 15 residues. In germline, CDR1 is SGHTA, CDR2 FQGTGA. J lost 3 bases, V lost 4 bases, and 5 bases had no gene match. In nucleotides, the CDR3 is TGTGCCAGCAGCTCTCCAACTAGCGGGACAGATACGCAGTATTTT. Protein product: CASSSPTSGTDTQYF.

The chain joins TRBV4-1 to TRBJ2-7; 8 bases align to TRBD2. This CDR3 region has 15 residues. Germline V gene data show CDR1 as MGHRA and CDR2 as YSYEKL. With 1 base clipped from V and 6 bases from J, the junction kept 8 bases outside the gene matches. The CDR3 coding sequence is TGCGCCAGCAGCCAAGGAAGGGTCCGGGGGGGCGAGCAGTACTTC. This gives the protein CASSQGRVRGGEQYF.

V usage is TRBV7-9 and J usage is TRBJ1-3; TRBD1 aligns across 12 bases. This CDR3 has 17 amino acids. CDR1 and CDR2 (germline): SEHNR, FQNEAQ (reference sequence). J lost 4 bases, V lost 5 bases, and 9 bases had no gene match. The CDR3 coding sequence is TGTGCCAGCAGCCTCCGGGACAGGGGGCTTGCCGGAAACACCATATATTTT. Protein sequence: CASSLRDRGLAGNTIYF. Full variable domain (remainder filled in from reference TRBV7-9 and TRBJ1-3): DTGVSQNPRHKITKRGQNVTFRCDPISEHNRLYWYRQTLGQGPEFLTYFQNEAQLEKSRLLSDRFSAERPKGSFSTLEIQRTEQGDSAMYLCASSLRDRGLAGNTIYFGEGSWLTVV.

CDR3 in amino acids: CASSKGQVVANSPLHF. The CDR3 nucleotides are TGTGCCAGCAGCAAAGGACAGGTTGTCGCTAATTCACCCCTCCACTTT. This chain links TRBV7-8 with TRBJ1-6, with 7 bases aligning to TRBD1. Germline assignment: CDR1 SGHVS and CDR2 FQNEAQ. The CDR3 runs to 16 residues. The trim removed 5 bases at V and 6 bases at J, leaving 10 bases unmatched.

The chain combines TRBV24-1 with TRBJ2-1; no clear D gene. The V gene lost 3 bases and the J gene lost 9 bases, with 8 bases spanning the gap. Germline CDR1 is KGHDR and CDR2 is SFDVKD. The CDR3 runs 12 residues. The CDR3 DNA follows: TGTGCCACCAGTGATATGGCGCGTGAGCAGTTCTTC. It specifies CATSDMAREQFF.

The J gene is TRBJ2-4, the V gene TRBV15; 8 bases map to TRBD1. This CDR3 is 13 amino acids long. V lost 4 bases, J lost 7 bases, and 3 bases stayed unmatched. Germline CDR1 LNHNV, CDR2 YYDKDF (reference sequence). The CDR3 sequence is CATSTAGGNIQYF. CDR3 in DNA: TGTGCCACCAGCACCGCAGGGGGCAACATTCAGTACTTC. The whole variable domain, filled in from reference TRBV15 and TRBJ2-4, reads DAMVIQNPRYQVTQFGKPVTLSCSQTLNHNVMYWYQQKSSQAPKLLFHYYDKDFNNEADTPDNFQSRRPNTSFCFLDIRSPGLGDTAMYLCATSTAGGNIQYFGAGTRLSVL.

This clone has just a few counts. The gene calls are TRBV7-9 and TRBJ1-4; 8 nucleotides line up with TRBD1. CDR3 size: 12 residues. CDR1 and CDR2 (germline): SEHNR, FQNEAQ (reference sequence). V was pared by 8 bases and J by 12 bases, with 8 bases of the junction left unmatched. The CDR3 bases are TGTGCCAGCCAGGGTCAGGGGGCGGAACTGTTTTTT. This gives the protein CASQGQGAELFF.